One sample yielded the 3 T cell receptor beta chains listed below, sequenced in a study of shared T cell receptors in the human thymus. Produced via immunoSEQ multiplex PCR; TCRdb's table is partial and in-frame only. The sample lists around 730,000 clones, roughly 88% occurring once. The data also belong to a second study, concerning human thymus T cells.

The sample consisted of thymocytes. These receptor sequences come from a girl younger than two with a congenital heart defect.

The rearrangement uses TRBV28 and TRBJ1-6, with 7 bases matching TRBD1. CDR3 size: 18 residues. Germline lookup yields CDR1 MDHEN and CDR2 SYDVKM. V was clipped by 6 bases and J by 4 bases; unmatched bases: 15. The CDR3 region has the DNA TGTGCCAGCAGACCTTCTCAACCGACAGGGCGGTATAATTCACCCCTCCACTTT. It encodes CASRPSQPTGRYNSPLHF. The full variable domain, with the rest looked up from reference TRBV28 and TRBJ1-6, is DVKVTQSSRYLVKRTGEKVFLECVQDMDHENMFWYRQDPGLGLRLIYFSYDVKMKEKGDIPEGYSVSREKKERFSLILESASTNQTSMYLCASRPSQPTGRYNSPLHFGNGTRLTVT.

This CDR3 reads CASSVVGRTRDYNEQFF. The CDR3, as DNA: TGTGCCAGCAGCGTAGTGGGGAGGACTAGAGACTACAATGAGCAGTTCTTC. The gene calls are TRBV9 and TRBJ2-1, with TRBD2 matching 7 bases. The CDR3 is made up of 17 amino acids. Germline V lookup: CDR1 SGDLS, CDR2 YYNGEE. With V trimmed by 0 bases and J by 3 bases, 9 bases remained unmatched. Full variable domain (outside the CDR3, taken from reference TRBV9 and TRBJ2-1): DSGVTQTPKHLITATGQRVTLRCSPRSGDLSVYWYQQSLDQGLQFLIQYYNGEERAKGNILERFSAQQFPDLHSELNLSSLELGDSALYFCASSVVGRTRDYNEQFFGPGTRLTVL.

The chain has TRBV28 and TRBJ1-1, with D tentatively TRBD1 (6 bases). Trimming left V 5 bases short and J 6 bases short, with 22 bases between. The CDR3 length is 16 residues. CDR1 and CDR2 from the germline V gene are MDHEN and SYDVKM. The DNA for the CDR3 is TGTGCCAGCAGTGTACCCCCGGGCAGGGGTTGGGCTGAAGCTTTCTTT. Translated, it gives CASSVPPGRGWAEAFF.